The 9 T cell receptor beta chains presented below share a single source sample, sequenced in a study of cytomegalovirus exposure and HLA in healthy donors. It was with 60 Vbeta and 13 Jbeta primers that the PCR ran. Profiling relied on immunoSEQ multiplex PCR, and the TCRdb table lists in-frame clones only, not all of them. The sample lists about 110,000 clones, 73% occurring once. The specimen sequenced was PBMCs. The receptors were sampled from a man aged 35 to 55 in good health and CMV-seronegative.

The chain links TRBV7-2 to TRBJ2-7; D call uncertain. Trimming removed 5 bases at V and 0 bases at J, with 14 bases between. CDR3 size: 15 residues. Germline CDR1 SGHTA, CDR2 FQGNSA. The CDR3 spells CASSPKAGSSYEQYF. In DNA, the CDR3 is TGTGCCAGCAGCCCGAAAGCCGGTAGCTCCTACGAGCAGTACTTC.

The rearrangement joins TRBV7-8 to TRBJ2-7; TRBD1 matches 11 bases. Germline values: CDR1 SGHVS, CDR2 FQNEAQ. V dropped 3 bases and J dropped 7; count of bases not matched to a gene: 8. This CDR3 is 15 amino acids long. The CDR3 sequence is CASSLGTGGIGEQYF. The CDR3 region has the DNA TGTGCCAGCAGCTTGGGGACAGGGGGAATTGGGGAGCAGTACTTC.

This rearrangement joins TRBV5-4 to TRBJ2-2; no definite D call. V gave up 0 bases and J gave up 0 bases, with 9 bases separating them. Looked up from germline, CDR1 is SGHNT and CDR2 is YYREEE (reference sequence). The CDR3 totals 16 residues. CDR3 nucleotides: TGTGCCAGCAGCTTGGATCTCCGCGCGAACACCGGGGAGCTGTTTTTT. Translation: CASSLDLRANTGELFF.

J is TRBJ2-7 and V is TRBV28; no definite D call. In germline, CDR1 is MDHEN, CDR2 SYDVKM. The V end was cut by 4 bases, the J end by 1 base, with 11 bases between. The CDR3 totals 14 residues. CDR3 nucleotide sequence: TGTGCCAGCAGTTCCCTCCTGCGATCCTACGAGCAGTACTTC. Its translation is CASSSLLRSYEQYF. Supplemented by reference TRBV28 and TRBJ2-7, the full variable domain reads DVKVTQSSRYLVKRTGEKVFLECVQDMDHENMFWYRQDPGLGLRLIYFSYDVKMKEKGDIPEGYSVSREKKERFSLILESASTNQTSMYLCASSSLLRSYEQYFGPGTRLTVT.

This clone came up once. This rearrangement joins TRBV9 to TRBJ1-4; 7 bases agree with TRBD1. This CDR3 is built from 14 residues. The germline V gene encodes CDR1 SGDLS and CDR2 YYNGEE. J gave up 2 bases and V 5 bases, and 3 bases lay outside the gene matches. CDR3 nucleotide sequence: TGTGCCAGCAGTCGACAGGGTACTAATGAAAAACTGTTTTTT. As protein: CASSRQGTNEKLFF.

CDR3 amino acids: CASSDTSGGSSYNSPLHF. Written as DNA, the CDR3 is TGTGCCAGCAGTGACACATCAGGGGGTAGCTCCTATAATTCACCCCTCCACTTT. This sequence joins TRBV6-4 and TRBJ1-6; the match to TRBD1 covers 7 bases. J was trimmed by 0 bases and V by 2 bases; bases with no gene match: 7. The CDR3 is 18 amino acids. The germline V gene encodes CDR1 MRHNA and CDR2 SNTAGT.

This clone was picked up a small number of times. The chain employs TRBV7-3 and TRBJ2-4; maybe TRBD1 (5 bases). Germline CDR1 is SGHTA and CDR2 is FQGTGA. Trimming removed 4 bases from V and 1 base from J, with 11 bases in between. The CDR3 is made up of 15 amino acids. The CDR3 protein is CASSSRVGAKNIQYF. CDR3 sequence (DNA): TGTGCCAGCAGCTCCAGGGTTGGGGCCAAAAACATTCAGTACTTC.

This clone was recorded only once. This rearrangement joins TRBV5-1 to TRBJ1-5, with 8 bases matching TRBD1. V lost 1 base to trimming and J lost 8 bases; unmatched junction nucleotides: 5. The CDR3 covers 14 residues. Per the germline V gene, CDR1 is SGHRS and CDR2 is YFSETQ. The CDR3 coding sequence is TGCGCCAGCAGCTTGACAGGGGGACCTGAGCCCCAGCATTTT. It yields the protein CASSLTGGPEPQHF.

The chain carries TRBV5-6 and TRBJ1-2, with D possibly being TRBD1 (6 bases). The CDR3 is 16 residues long. V dropped 0 bases and J dropped 0 bases, with 12 bases sitting between them. The V gene's germline CDR1 is SGHDT and CDR2 YYEEEE. The CDR3 protein is CASSLEGVPSNYGYTF. CDR3 bases: TGTGCCAGCAGCTTGGAGGGGGTCCCATCTAACTATGGCTACACCTTC. Using reference TRBV5-6 and TRBJ1-2 for the parts outside the CDR3, the full variable domain is DAGVTQSPTHLIKTRGQQVTLRCSPKSGHDTVSWYQQALGQGPQFIFQYYEEEERQRGNFPDRFSGHQFPNYSSELNVNALLLGDSALYLCASSLEGVPSNYGYTFGSGTRLTVV.